This note documents a single TCR beta chain sequence. The antigen remains undetermined. This sample is part of a study of T cells in localized non-small cell lung cancer. General study findings and limits: A raised T cell density in blood coincided with lengthier overall survival.

V gave up 5 bases and J gave up 3 bases; unmatched junction bases: 10. Germline V lookup: CDR1 MDHEN, CDR2 SYDVKM. The CDR3 extends over 16 amino acids. This table comes from immunoSEQ multiplex PCR, and its TCRdb copy is limited to in-frame clones, with some not included. The sample records roughly 35,000 clones, 87% being singletons. The specimen comprised peripheral blood, sampled before any cancer treatment. The clonotype was recovered from a woman aged 35 to 69 with stage I lung adenocarcinoma. V gene TRBV28 combines with J gene TRBJ2-4; 7 positions agree with TRBD2. The chain's CDR3 is CASSPPQAGHKNIQYF. The CDR3 nucleotides are TGTGCCAGCAGTCCCCCCCAAGCGGGGCACAAAAACATTCAGTACTTC.